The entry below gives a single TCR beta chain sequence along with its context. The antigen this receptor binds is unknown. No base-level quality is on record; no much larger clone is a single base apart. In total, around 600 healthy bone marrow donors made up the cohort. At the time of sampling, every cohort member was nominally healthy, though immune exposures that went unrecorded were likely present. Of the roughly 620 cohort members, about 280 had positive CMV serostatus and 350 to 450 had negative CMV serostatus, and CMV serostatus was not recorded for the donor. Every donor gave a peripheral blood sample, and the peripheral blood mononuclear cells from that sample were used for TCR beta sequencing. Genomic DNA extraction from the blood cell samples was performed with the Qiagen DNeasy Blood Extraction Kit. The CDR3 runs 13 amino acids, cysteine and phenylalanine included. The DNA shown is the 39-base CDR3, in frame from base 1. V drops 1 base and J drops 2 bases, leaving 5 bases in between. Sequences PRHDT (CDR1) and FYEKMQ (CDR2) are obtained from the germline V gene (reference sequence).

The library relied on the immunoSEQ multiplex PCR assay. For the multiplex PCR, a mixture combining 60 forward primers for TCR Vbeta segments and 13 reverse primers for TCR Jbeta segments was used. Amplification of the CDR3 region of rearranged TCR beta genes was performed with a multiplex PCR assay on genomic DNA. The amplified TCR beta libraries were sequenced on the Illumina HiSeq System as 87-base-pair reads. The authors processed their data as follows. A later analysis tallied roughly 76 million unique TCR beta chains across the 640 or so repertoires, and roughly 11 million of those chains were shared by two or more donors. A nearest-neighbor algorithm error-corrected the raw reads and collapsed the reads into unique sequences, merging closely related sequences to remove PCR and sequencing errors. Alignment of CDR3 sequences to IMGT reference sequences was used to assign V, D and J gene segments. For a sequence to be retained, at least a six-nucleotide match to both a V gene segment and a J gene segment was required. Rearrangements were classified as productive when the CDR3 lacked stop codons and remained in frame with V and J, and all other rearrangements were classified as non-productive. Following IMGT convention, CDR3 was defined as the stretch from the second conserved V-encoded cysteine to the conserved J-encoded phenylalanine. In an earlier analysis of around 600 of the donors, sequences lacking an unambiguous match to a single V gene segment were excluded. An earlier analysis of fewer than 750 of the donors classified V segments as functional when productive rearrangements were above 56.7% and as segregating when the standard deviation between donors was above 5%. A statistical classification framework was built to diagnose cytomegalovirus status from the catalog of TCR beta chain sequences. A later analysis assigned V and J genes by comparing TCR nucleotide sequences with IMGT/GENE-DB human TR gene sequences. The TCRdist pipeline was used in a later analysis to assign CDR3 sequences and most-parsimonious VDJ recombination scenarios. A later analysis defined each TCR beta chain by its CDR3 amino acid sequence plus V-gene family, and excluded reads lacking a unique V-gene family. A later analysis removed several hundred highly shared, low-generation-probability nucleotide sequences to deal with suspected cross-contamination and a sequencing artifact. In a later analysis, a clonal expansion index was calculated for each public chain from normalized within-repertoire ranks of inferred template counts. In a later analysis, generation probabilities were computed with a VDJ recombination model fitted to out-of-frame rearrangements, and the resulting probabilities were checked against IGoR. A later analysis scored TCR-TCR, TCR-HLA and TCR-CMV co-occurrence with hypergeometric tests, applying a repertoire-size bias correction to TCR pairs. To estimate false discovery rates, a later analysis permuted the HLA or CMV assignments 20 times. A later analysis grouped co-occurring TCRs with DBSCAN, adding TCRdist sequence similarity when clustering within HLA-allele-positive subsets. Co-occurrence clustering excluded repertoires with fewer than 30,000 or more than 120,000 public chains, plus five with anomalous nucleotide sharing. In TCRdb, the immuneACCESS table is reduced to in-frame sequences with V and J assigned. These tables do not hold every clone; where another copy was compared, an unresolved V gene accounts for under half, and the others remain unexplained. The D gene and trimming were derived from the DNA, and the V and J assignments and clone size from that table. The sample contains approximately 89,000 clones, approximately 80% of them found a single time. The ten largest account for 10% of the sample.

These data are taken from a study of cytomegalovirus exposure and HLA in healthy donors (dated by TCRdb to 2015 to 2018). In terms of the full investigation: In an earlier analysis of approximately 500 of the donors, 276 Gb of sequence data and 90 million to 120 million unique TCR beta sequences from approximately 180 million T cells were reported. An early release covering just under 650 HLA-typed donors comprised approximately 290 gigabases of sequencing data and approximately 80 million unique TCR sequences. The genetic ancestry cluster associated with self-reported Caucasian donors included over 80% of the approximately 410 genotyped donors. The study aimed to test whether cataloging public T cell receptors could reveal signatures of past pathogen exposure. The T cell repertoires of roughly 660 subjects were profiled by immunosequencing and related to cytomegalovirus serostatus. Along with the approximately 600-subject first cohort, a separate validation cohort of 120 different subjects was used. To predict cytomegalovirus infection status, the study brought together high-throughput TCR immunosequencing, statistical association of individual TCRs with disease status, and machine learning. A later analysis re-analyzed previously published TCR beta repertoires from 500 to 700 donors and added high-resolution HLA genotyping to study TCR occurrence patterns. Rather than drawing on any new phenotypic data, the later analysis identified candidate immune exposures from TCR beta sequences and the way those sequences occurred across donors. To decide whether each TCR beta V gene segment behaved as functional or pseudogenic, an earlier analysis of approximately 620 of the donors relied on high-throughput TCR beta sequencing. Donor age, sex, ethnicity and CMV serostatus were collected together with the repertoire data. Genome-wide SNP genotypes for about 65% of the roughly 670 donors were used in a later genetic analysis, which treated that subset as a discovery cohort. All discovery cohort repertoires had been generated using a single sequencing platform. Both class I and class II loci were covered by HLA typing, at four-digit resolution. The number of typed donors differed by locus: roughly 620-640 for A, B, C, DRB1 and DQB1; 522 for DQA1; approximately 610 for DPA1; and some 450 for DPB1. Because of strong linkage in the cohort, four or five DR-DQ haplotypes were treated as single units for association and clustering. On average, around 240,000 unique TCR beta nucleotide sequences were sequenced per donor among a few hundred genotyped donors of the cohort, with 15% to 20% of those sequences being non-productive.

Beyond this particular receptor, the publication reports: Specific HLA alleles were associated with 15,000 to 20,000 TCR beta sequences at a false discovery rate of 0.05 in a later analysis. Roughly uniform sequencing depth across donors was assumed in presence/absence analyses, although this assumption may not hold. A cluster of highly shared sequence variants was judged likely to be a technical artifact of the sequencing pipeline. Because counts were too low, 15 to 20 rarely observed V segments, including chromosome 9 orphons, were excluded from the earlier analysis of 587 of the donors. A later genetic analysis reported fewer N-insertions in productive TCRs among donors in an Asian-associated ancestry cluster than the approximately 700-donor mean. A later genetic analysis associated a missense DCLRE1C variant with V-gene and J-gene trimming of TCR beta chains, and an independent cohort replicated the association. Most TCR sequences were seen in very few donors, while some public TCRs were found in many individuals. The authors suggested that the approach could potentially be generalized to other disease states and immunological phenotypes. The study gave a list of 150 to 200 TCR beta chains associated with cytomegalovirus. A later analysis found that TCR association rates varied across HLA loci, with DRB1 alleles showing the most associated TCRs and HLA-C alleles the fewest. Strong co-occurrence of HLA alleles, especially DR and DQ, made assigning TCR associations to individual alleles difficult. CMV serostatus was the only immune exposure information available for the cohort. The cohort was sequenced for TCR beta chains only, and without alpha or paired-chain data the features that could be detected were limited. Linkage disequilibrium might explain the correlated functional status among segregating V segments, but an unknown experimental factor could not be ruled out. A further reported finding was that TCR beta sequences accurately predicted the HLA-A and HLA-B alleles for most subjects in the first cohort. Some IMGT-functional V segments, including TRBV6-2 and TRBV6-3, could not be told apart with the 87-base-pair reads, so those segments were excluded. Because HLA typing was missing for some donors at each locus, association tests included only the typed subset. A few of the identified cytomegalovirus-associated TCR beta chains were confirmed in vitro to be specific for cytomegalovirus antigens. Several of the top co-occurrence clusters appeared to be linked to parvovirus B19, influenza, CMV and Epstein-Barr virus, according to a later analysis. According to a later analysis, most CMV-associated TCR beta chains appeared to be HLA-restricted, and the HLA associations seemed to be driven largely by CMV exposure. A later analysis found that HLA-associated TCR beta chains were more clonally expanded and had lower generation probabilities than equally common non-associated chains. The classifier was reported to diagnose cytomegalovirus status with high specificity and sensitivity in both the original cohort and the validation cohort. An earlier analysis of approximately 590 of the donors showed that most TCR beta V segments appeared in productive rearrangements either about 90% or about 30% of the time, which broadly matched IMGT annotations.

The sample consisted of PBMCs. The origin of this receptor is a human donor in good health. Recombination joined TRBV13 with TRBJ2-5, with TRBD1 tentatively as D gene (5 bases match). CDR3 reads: CASSLDRQETQYF. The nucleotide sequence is TGTGCCAGCAGCTTAGACAGGCAAGAGACCCAGTACTTC. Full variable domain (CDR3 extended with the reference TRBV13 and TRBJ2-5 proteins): AAGVIQSPRHLIKEKRETATLKCYPIPRHDTVYWYQQGPGQDPQFLISFYEKMQSDKGSIPDRFSAQQFSDYHSELNMSSLELGDSALYFCASSLDRQETQYFGPGTRLLVL.